The T cell receptor beta chain under discussion was sequenced for a study of cytomegalovirus exposure and HLA in healthy donors. V was shortened by 1 base and J by 2 bases, with 14 bases between the two germline ends. The CDR3 runs to 16 residues. CDR1 MNHNS and CDR2 SASEGT come from the germline V gene. The PCR employed 60 Vbeta primers together with 13 Jbeta primers. The data were produced by immunoSEQ multiplex PCR, yet TCRdb's version contains in-frame clones alone and is incomplete. The sample contains under 300,000 clones, around four fifths of which appear only once. The chain employs TRBV6-1 and TRBJ1-2; the D gene is possibly TRBD1 (6 bases). The sample was PBMCs. This clonotype was obtained from a woman aged 40 to 50 in good health and CMV-seropositive. The CDR3 is CASSEVFGQTNYGYTF. The CDR3 bases are TGTGCCAGCAGTGAAGTTTTTGGACAGACCAACTATGGCTACACCTTC.